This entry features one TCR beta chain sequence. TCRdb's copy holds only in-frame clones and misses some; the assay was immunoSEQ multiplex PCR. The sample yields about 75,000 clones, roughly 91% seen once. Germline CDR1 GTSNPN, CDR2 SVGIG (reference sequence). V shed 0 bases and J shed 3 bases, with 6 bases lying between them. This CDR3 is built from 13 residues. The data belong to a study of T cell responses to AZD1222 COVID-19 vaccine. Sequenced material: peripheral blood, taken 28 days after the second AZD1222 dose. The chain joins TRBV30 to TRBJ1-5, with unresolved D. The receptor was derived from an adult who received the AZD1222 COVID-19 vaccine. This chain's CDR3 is CAWSVQNNQPQHF. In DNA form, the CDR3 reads TGTGCCTGGAGTGTACAGAACAATCAGCCCCAGCATTTT.